The next 3 T cell receptor beta chains were all read from a single sample in a study of blood T cell repertoires in COVID-19. Repertoires were generated with immunoSEQ multiplex PCR, while TCRdb's copy carries only in-frame clones and drops some. The top ten clones hold about 2.5% of a sample with 120,000 to 150,000 clones, roughly nine tenths of them seen once. The sample taken for sequencing was peripheral blood. Receptors originate from a human donor with COVID-19, enrolled during active disease. The donor label of this sample is uncertain.

The chain recombines TRBV3-1 (or the pseudogene TRBV3-2) with TRBJ2-7; TRBD1 might be the D (7 bases). The V end was cut by 3 bases, the J end by 6 bases, with 18 bases between. CDR3 length equals 15 residues. The V gene's germline CDR1 is LGHDT and CDR2 YNNKEL (reference sequence). Written as DNA, the CDR3 is TGTGCCAGCAGCCACAGTGGGCAGGGGGGTGCCGAGCAGTACTTC. Translating it yields CASSHSGQGGAEQYF.

This clone was observed a single time. In DNA form, the CDR3 reads TGCGCCAGCAGCCAAGATGCAGGGAACTATGGCTACACCTTC. This sequence encodes CASSQDAGNYGYTF. The V and J genes are TRBV4-1 and TRBJ1-2; maybe TRBD1 (5 bases). CDR1 MGHRA and CDR2 YSYEKL come from the germline V gene. Trimming cost V 0 bases and J 2 bases, with 7 bases left between them. This CDR3 is built from 14 residues.

This clone was counted only a few times. J is TRBJ2-7 and V is TRBV6-5; D is unresolved. V was trimmed by 4 bases and J by 6 bases, leaving 4 bases between them. This CDR3 comprises 10 residues. Germline values: CDR1 MNHEY, CDR2 SVGAGI. The CDR3 reads CASSSLEQYF. As DNA, the CDR3 is TGTGCCAGCAGTTCACTCGAGCAGTACTTC.